This section outlines one T cell receptor (beta chain) sequence together with its context. Only one count was recorded for this clonotype. Its antigen is currently not known. No base-level quality is on record; no much larger clone is a single base apart. The CDR3, cysteine through phenylalanine, is 14 amino acids long. Only the CDR3 portion is preserved as DNA: 42 bases, with reading frame beginning at the first base. The CDR1 and CDR2 encoded by the germline V gene are MGHRA and YSYEKL. V is cut by 0 bases and J by 13 bases, and the space between the germline ends is 16 bases. All donors were healthy Caucasians. This sample is drawn from a study of identical twins listed by TCRdb under 2016. In terms of the full investigation: TCR alpha and beta repertoires from monozygotic twins, unrelated adults of various ages and cord blood were deep-sequenced to test whether fetal clonotypes persist. To rule out contamination, replicate twin experiments were performed at different times with different library preparation protocols. Paper-wide results and their limitations: Out-of-frame TCR alpha sharing in monozygotic twins was systematically underestimated by recombination models, whereas sharing between unrelated individuals was in agreement with the recombination models. Because the same donors could not be followed over many years, the conclusions relied on cross-sectional statistical analysis. Invariant T cells such as MAIT and iNKT could partly confound zero-insertion analyses, although diverse VJ usage argued against such confounding for most clonotypes. Compared with coincidental sharing between unrelated individuals, out-of-frame TCR alpha sequences shared between twins had an excess of sequences with low generation probability. In beta out-of-frame sequences, excess twin sharing was weaker, because having fewer shared sequences lowered the signal-to-noise ratio. Fewer insertions were carried by abundant cord blood beta clonotypes; a weaker similar trend was observed in young adult naive repertoires, while no such trend was observed in memory repertoires.

Library preparation employed 5' RACE. TCRdb lists the instrument as Illumina HiSeq 2000. A universal primer binding site was introduced by template switching, and a unique molecular identifier was present in the final cDNA, enabling accurate counting of TCR cDNA molecules. Specific primers in the conserved constant-segment region were used to synthesize first-strand cDNA for TCR alpha and beta chains. Each cDNA library was double barcoded, with a SMART-Mk sample barcode plus Illumina barcodes, to control for contamination. TruSeq adapter sequences, together with Illumina sample barcodes, were added in two successive PCR steps. Sequencing of the TCR alpha and beta cDNA libraries was done on the Illumina HiSeq platform using custom primers. Per the source publication's procedure: MiGEC was used to process raw reads and extract unique molecular identifiers, and MiXCR was used to find CDR3 positions. Recombination models were inferred per individual with the repgenHMM and IGoR tools using an EM algorithm. Shared clonotype analysis was performed with the tcR package in R, normalizing sharing by the product of cloneset sizes. To study raw recombination free of thymic and clonal selection effects, out-of-frame nonproductive sequences were analyzed. TCRdb reran the public reads through fastp at Q25 and MiXCR, keeping productive beta chains. Identical CDR3 protein sequences are pooled into one entry, listed with their most common genes and DNA. None of the V and J calls come from the authors' own analysis; TCRdb made them. This sample lists 1.5 million to 2 million distinct CDR3 sequences; about 31% were detected once. The ten largest make up approximately 0.29% of the sample.

Recombination linked TRBV4-1 to TRBJ2-4, with TRBD1 as a weak D call on 5 bases. The sequence was collected from a newborn girl in good health. Sequencing used cord blood. The DNA sequence is given as TGCGCCAGCAGCCAAGATACAGGCTACGATGAGCAGTACTTC. It specifies CASSQDTGYDEQYF.